Listed here is a single T cell receptor (beta chain). Its antigen is as yet unknown. This CDR3 spans 15 amino acids. J was trimmed by 2 bases and V by 8 bases; bases with no gene match: 12. Germline CDR1 reads MGHDK; CDR2 reads SYGVNS. Generated by immunoSEQ multiplex PCR, the TCRdb table keeps only in-frame clones and is missing some. Counted here are some 320,000 clones, approximately 86% occurring once; the ten biggest clones make up approximately 2.2%. The data were obtained in a study of Ad26.COV2.S vaccination and SARS-CoV-2 variants. Study overall: Ad26.COV2.S, an intramuscular injection, was given once or twice 56 days apart.

Regarding the study as a whole: Spike-specific TCR breadth in vaccine recipients exceeded that seen in placebo recipients. Substantial breadth was reportedly displayed by spike-specific CD8+ and CD4+ T cell responses after vaccination.

Indicated treatment: around 19 received Ad26.COV2.S at low or high dose, single or two shots; 5 received placebo; per-sample allocation not given. Sampling was performed 63 days after the first vaccine or placebo injection. Donor was an adult aged 18-55 years in Boston. This receptor was identified in a person between 18 and 65 years old who received the Ad26.COV2.S COVID-19 vaccine or a placebo. The chain recombines TRBV25-1 with TRBJ2-7, with 7 positions matching TRBD1. The source was peripheral blood, collected in a trial of Ad26.COV2.S vaccine versus placebo. CDR3 coding DNA: TGTGCCAGCCGAGAGACAGGGCCTCGGACCTACGAGCAGTACTTC. Translating gives CASRETGPRTYEQYF.